This T cell receptor beta chain derives from a study of blood T cell repertoires in COVID-19. In the original workflow: Scientists estimated how many nucleated cells there were by amplifying reference gene primers. The repertoire was sequenced with immunoSEQ multiplex PCR; TCRdb's copy has only in-frame clones and lacks some. V and J calls and clone size are those listed in that table; D and trimming were worked out from the DNA. The profile covers roughly 200,000 clones, with 85% appearing a single time and roughly 8% taken by the ten largest. Sequencing was carried out using peripheral blood. The sequence came from a woman aged 55 to 70 with acute or convalescent COVID-19.

CDR3 residues: CASSIDRRYTGELFF. The CDR3 DNA reads TGTGCCAGTAGTATCGACAGGCGCTACACCGGGGAGCTGTTTTTT. The rearrangement links TRBV19 to TRBJ2-2, with TRBD1 as a possible D gene (6 bases). Trimming pared 3 bases from V and 3 bases from J, leaving 11 bases between. The CDR3 is 15 residues long. Germline values: CDR1 LNHDA, CDR2 SQIVND (reference sequence).